These 17 T cell receptor beta chains originate from one sample sequenced in a study of regulatory T cells in long-lasting Graves disease. In building TCR beta libraries, iRepertoire HTBI primers were used together with Arm-PCR of CDR3 regions. A single record per CDR3 protein comes from TCRdb applying MiXCR to the multiplex PCR reads. The top ten clones hold approximately 20% of a sample with a few hundred thousand distinct CDR3 sequences, around 11% of them seen once. Time point indicated: newly diagnosed GD, antithyroid drugs for less than 3 months. The authors made the TCR library using RNA they extracted from PBMCs. The same specimen was also included in a second study, on T cells in Graves' hyperthyroidism and ophthalmopathy.

Specimen: peripheral blood mononuclear cells (PBMCs), collected at new diagnosis, from a patient treated with antithyroid drugs. These receptors all stem from a young woman with Graves disease.

The CDR3 spells CSVKPSTGYPPGDGYTF. Written as DNA, the CDR3 is TGCAGCGTTAAGCCCTCGACAGGGTACCCGCCGGGTGATGGCTACACCTTC. J is TRBJ1-2 and V is TRBV29-1; 7 bases agree with TRBD1. After removal of 5 bases from V and 6 bases from J, the junction contained 21 bases not matched to a gene. This CDR3 is 17 amino acids long. Looked up from germline, CDR1 is SQVTM and CDR2 is ANQGSEA.

Concerning this clonotype itself: A read error is possible here, since a much larger clone lies one base away. The rearrangement uses TRBV9 and TRBJ2-3; D is uncertain. CDR3 size: 14 residues. Trimming stripped 0 bases from V and 2 bases from J, with 7 bases between. From germline, CDR1 is SGDLS and CDR2 YYNGEE. CDR3 nucleotides: TGTGCCAGCAGCGTAGAGGGTTTCACAGATACGCAGTATTTT. It is translated as CASSVEGFTDTQYF.

The table lists this clonotype with many counts. The V and J genes are TRBV7-2 and TRBJ1-6; D is undetermined. The V end was cut by 3 bases, the J end by 9 bases, with 9 bases between. This CDR3 has 13 amino acids. Per the germline V gene, CDR1 is SGHTA and CDR2 is FQGNSA. This CDR3 is CASSFSEGSPLHF. The DNA of the CDR3 is TGTGCCAGCAGCTTTTCGGAGGGTTCACCCCTCCACTTT.

Ten or more counts support this clonotype. V and J are TRBV7-2 and TRBJ2-1, with TRBD2 identical over 8 bases. Germline CDR1 reads SGHTA; CDR2 reads FQGNSA. V lost 3 bases and J lost 6; bases outside the gene matches: 7. The CDR3 runs 15 residues. CDR3 protein: CASSFWASGLNEQFF. The DNA of the CDR3 is TGTGCCAGCAGCTTCTGGGCTAGCGGGCTCAATGAGCAGTTCTTC.

This clonotype was recorded many times. J is TRBJ2-2 and V is TRBV7-9, with 9 bases aligning to TRBD2. The germline gives CDR1 SEHNR, CDR2 FQNEAQ (reference sequence). The CDR3 loop spans 16 amino acids. V was pared by 4 bases and J by 7 bases, with 10 bases of the junction left unmatched. The DNA for the CDR3 is TGTGCCAGCAGCTGGGGAGCGCGGGAGGGCGGCGGGGAGCTGTTTTTT. It translates to CASSWGAREGGGELFF. Using reference TRBV7-9 and TRBJ2-2 for the parts outside the CDR3, the full variable domain is DTGVSQNPRHKITKRGQNVTFRCDPISEHNRLYWYRQTLGQGPEFLTYFQNEAQLEKSRLLSDRFSAERPKGSFSTLEIQRTEQGDSAMYLCASSWGAREGGGELFFGEGSRLTVL.

The V and J genes are TRBV20-1 and TRBJ1-3, with TRBD1 matching 8 bases. The CDR3 has 18 amino acids. Germline lookup yields CDR1 DFQATT and CDR2 SNEGSKA (reference sequence). The V gene end was trimmed by 0 bases and the J gene end by 2 bases; junction bases not matched to a gene: 12. The CDR3 DNA is TGCAGTGCTAGAGATTTTTGGGCCAGGGGGCCGACTGGAAACACCATATATTTT. Amino acids: CSARDFWARGPTGNTIYF.

This clonotype occurred a few times. The CDR3 loop is CASSLPRGGSAKNIQYF. As DNA, the CDR3 is TGTGCCAGCAGCTTACCCCGGGGGGGGTCGGCCAAAAACATTCAGTACTTC. The chain uses TRBV7-9 and TRBJ2-4, with 8 bases fitting TRBD2. V lost 2 bases, J lost 1 base, and 7 bases stayed unmatched. Germline CDR1 reads SEHNR; CDR2 reads FQNEAQ (reference sequence). This CDR3 has 17 amino acids.

This clonotype was recorded many times. This chain links TRBV19 with TRBJ2-1; TRBD2 matches 11 bases. The germline CDR1 and CDR2 sequences are LNHDA and SQIVND (reference sequence). V gave up 0 bases and J gave up 0 bases; unmatched junction bases: 4. The CDR3 is 18 residues long. CDR3 residues: CASSIDGTSGFSYNEQFF. The DNA of the CDR3 is TGTGCCAGTAGTATAGATGGGACTAGCGGATTCTCCTACAATGAGCAGTTCTTC.

The sample holds many counts of this clonotype. V usage is TRBV6-1 and J usage is TRBJ2-2; D might be TRBD2 (5 bases). Deletions cut 6 bases from V and 6 bases from J, with 17 bases between. The CDR3 runs 15 residues. CDR1 is MNHNS, CDR2 SASEGT, per germline. The CDR3 spells CASSGGPRPAGELFF. The CDR3 DNA is TGTGCCAGCAGCGGCGGGCCGAGACCAGCCGGGGAGCTGTTTTTT.

This clonotype was observed a handful of times. The chain is built from TRBV5-6 and TRBJ2-1, with D perhaps matching TRBD2 (6 bases). CDR3 size: 16 residues. Germline CDR1 reads SGHDT; CDR2 reads YYEEEE. The V gene lost 1 base and the J gene lost 4 bases, with 15 bases spanning the gap. The CDR3 here is CASSLLRDSGYNEQFF. Here the CDR3 DNA reads TGTGCCAGCAGCTTGCTGCGGGACTCAGGGTACAATGAGCAGTTCTTC.

The table lists this clonotype with many counts. J is TRBJ1-4 and V is TRBV30; D might be TRBD1 (5 bases). In germline, CDR1 is GTSNPN, CDR2 SVGIG (reference sequence). The CDR3 has 15 residues. V dropped 4 bases and J dropped 8 bases, with 20 bases sitting between them. CDR3 nucleotides: TGTGCCTGGACTGGCCTGGGGGGAGGAGGCGAAAAACTGTTTTTT. It specifies CAWTGLGGGGEKLFF.

This clonotype was counted at least ten times. This chain uses TRBV7-2 with TRBJ1-3; D gene unclear. The CDR3 totals 14 residues. CDR1 SGHTA and CDR2 FQGNSA come from the germline V gene. Trimming stripped 1 base from V and 0 bases from J, with 4 bases between. The CDR3 here is CASSLGGSGNTIYF. The CDR3 DNA is TGTGCCAGCAGCTTAGGGGGCTCTGGAAACACCATATATTTT.

About this clonotype: One end of the junction is discordant with germline, which a read error may explain. This chain links TRBV7-9 with TRBJ2-3; D remains unclear. Germline V gene lookup returns CDR1 SEHNR and CDR2 FQNEAQ (reference sequence). The CDR3 spans 14 residues. The DNA for the CDR3 is TGCGCCAGCAGCCAAGGTCCGTACACAGATACGCAGTATTTT. It yields the protein CASSQGPYTDTQYF.

Many counts were recorded for this clonotype. V is TRBV6-1 and J is TRBJ2-3, with D tentatively TRBD1 or TRBD2 (5 bases each). The CDR3 has 14 amino acids. The V and J ends lost 5 bases and 2 bases respectively, with 11 bases between them. CDR1 and CDR2 from the germline V gene are MNHNS and SASEGT. CDR3 DNA: TGTGCCAGCAGTCCCCGGGACCCCACAGATACGCAGTATTTT. It encodes CASSPRDPTDTQYF.

This clonotype was detected ten times or more. The chain has TRBV20-1 and TRBJ2-3, with a possible D match to TRBD2 (6 bases). This CDR3 is 13 amino acids long. Germline-derived CDR1 and CDR2 are DFQATT and SNEGSKA (reference sequence). Trimming left V 6 bases short and J 2 bases short, with 12 bases between. This CDR3 is CSAQLAVTDTQYF. In DNA, the CDR3 is TGCAGTGCCCAGTTAGCGGTCACAGATACGCAGTATTTT.

This clonotype was counted at least ten times. This rearrangement joins TRBV30 to TRBJ1-6; D is unclear. Germline values: CDR1 GTSNPN, CDR2 SVGIG (reference sequence). The V end lost 3 bases, the J end lost 7 bases, and 25 bases lay between the germline ends. The CDR3 runs to 18 residues. The chain's CDR3 is CAWSLYRRFGLSNSPLHF. The DNA for the CDR3 is TGTGCCTGGAGCCTGTACCGTCGCTTTGGTTTGTCCAATTCACCCCTCCACTTT.

With respect to this clonotype: A much larger clone lies one base from this, so it may be a read error. The rearrangement joins TRBV5-1 to TRBJ2-7; D might be TRBD1 or TRBD2, each matching 6 bases. V lost 0 bases, J lost 4 bases, and 14 bases lay in between. The CDR3 covers 15 residues. Germline CDR1 is SGHRS and CDR2 is YFSETQ. The CDR3 region is CASSLGGAVGYEQYV. The CDR3 nucleotides are TGCGCCAGCAGCTTGGGGGGGGCGGTAGGATACGAGCAGTACGTC.